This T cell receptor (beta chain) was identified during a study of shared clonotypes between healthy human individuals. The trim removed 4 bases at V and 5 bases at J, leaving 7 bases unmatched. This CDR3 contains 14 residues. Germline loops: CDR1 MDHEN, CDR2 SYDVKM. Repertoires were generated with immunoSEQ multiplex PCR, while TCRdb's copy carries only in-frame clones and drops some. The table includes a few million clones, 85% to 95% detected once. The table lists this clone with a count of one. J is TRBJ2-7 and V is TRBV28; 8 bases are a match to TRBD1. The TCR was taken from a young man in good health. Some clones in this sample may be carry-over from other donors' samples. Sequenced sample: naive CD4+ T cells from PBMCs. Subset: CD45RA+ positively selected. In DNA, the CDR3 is TGTGCCAGCAGTTCCCCACCGACAGGGGACGAGCAGTACTTC. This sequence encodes CASSSPPTGDEQYF.